This entry concerns a single T cell receptor (beta chain). The data are from a study of cytomegalovirus exposure and HLA in healthy donors. The ends were cut back, 4 bases at V and 8 bases at J, with 12 bases in the middle. CDR3 length: 12 residues. From germline, CDR1 is SGHDT and CDR2 YYEEEE. Vbeta (60) and Jbeta (13) primers were used in the PCR. The data were produced by immunoSEQ multiplex PCR, yet TCRdb's version contains in-frame clones alone and is incomplete. The table for this sample gives some 120,000 clones. The origin of this receptor is a young man in good health and CMV-seronegative. The sample taken for sequencing was PBMCs. This chain joins TRBV5-6 and TRBJ1-2; D gene unclear. CDR3: CASSLPGGGYTF. For the CDR3, the DNA is TGTGCCAGCAGCCTGCCCGGAGGGGGCTACACCTTC.